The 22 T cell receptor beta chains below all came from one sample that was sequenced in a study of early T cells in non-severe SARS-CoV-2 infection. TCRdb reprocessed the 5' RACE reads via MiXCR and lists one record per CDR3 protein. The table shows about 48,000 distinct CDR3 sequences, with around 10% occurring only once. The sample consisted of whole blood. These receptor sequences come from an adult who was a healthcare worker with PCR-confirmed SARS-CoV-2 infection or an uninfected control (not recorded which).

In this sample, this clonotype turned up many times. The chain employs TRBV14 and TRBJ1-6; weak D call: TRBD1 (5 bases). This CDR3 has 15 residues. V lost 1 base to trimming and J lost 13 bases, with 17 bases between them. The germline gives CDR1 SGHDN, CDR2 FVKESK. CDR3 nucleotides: TGTGCCAGCAGCCAAGGGGACTTTTCCACCAGGCCCCTCCACTTT. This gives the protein CASSQGDFSTRPLHF.

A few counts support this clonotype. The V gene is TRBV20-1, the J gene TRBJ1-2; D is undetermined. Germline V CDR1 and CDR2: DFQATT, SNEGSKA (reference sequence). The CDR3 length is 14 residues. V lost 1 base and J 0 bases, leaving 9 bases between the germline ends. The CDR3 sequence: CSARAAATNYGYTF. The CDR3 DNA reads TGCAGTGCTAGAGCTGCCGCCACTAACTATGGCTACACCTTC.

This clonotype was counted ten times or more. CDR3 coding DNA: TGTGCCAGCAGCTCCTTGGACGGGTACTCTGGGGCCAACGTCCTGACTTTC. It specifies CASSSLDGYSGANVLTF. This sequence joins TRBV7-6 and TRBJ2-6; D is undetermined. CDR3 size: 17 residues. The germline V gene encodes CDR1 SGHVS and CDR2 FNYEAQ. The germline V and J ends were trimmed by 4 bases and 0 bases, with 13 bases remaining between them.

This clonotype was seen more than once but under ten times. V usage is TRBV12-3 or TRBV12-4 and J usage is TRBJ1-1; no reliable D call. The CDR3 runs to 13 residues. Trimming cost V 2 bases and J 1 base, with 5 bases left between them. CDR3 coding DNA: TGTGCCAGCAGTTTAAGGGCGAACACTGAAGCTTTCTTT. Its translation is CASSLRANTEAFF.

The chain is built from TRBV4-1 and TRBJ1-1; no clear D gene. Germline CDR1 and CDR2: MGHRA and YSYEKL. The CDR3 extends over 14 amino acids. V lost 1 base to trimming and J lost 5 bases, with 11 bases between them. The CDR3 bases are TGCGCCAGCAGCCAAGCTGCACAAGGGACTGAAGCTTTCTTT. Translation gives CASSQAAQGTEAFF.

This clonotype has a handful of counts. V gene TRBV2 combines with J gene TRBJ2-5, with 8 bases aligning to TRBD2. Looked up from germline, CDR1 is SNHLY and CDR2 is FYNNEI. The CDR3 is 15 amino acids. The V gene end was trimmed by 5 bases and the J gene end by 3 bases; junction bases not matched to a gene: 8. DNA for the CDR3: TGTGCCAGCAGTCCCGGGACTAGAGGGAAAGAGACCCAGTACTTC. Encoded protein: CASSPGTRGKETQYF.

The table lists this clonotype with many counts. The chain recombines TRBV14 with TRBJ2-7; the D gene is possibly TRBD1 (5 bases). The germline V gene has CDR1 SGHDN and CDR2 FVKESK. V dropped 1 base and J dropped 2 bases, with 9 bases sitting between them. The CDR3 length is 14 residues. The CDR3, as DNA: TGTGCCAGCAGCCAAGCCGCAGGGCCCTACGAGCAGTACTTC. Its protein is CASSQAAGPYEQYF.

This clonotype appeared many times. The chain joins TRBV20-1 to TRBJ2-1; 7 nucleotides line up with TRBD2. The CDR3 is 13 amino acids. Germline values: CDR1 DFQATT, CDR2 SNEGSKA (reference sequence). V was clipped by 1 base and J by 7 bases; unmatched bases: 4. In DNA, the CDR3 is TGCAGTGCTAGAGCCCCGGGACTAAATGAGCAGTTCTTC. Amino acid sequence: CSARAPGLNEQFF.

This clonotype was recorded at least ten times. The CDR3 loop reads CAAGRPQETQYF. In DNA form, the CDR3 reads TGTGCCGCAGGGCGGCCTCAAGAGACCCAGTACTTC. The chain is built from TRBV19 and TRBJ2-5, with a possible D match to TRBD1 (5 bases). Germline loops: CDR1 LNHDA, CDR2 SQIVND (reference sequence). V dropped 11 bases and J dropped 2 bases, with 12 bases sitting between them. The CDR3 sequence is 12 residues long. Supplemented by reference TRBV19 and TRBJ2-5, the full variable domain reads DGGITQSPKYLFRKEGQNVTLSCEQNLNHDAMYWYRQDPGQGLRLIYYSQIVNDFQKGDIAEGYSVSREKKESFPLTVTSAQKNPTAFYLCAAGRPQETQYFGPGTRLLVL.

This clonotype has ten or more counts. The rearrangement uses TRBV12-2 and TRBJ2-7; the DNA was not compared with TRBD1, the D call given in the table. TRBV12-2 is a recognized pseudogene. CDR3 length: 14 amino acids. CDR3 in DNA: TGTGCAAGTCGCTTAGAGGGGGTTCCCTACGAGCAGTACTTC. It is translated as CASRLEGVPYEQYF.

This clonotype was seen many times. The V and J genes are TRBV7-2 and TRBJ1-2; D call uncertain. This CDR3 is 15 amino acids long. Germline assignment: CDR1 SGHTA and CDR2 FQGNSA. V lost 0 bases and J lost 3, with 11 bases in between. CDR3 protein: CASSLARASYYGYTF. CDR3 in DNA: TGTGCCAGCAGCTTAGCAAGGGCCTCATACTATGGCTACACCTTC.

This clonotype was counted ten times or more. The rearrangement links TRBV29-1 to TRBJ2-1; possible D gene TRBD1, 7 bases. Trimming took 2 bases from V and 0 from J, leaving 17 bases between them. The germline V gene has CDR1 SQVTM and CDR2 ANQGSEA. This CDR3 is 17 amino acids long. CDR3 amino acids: CSVESSWRDSSYNEQFF. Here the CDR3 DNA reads TGCAGCGTTGAATCCTCCTGGCGGGACAGCTCCTACAATGAGCAGTTCTTC.

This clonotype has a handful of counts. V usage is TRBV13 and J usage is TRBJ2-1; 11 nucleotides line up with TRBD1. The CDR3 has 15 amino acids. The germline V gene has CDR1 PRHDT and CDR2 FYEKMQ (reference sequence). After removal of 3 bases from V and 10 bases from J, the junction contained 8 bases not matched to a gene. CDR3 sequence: CASSFVGQGGKEQFF. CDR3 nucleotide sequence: TGTGCCAGCAGCTTCGTGGGACAGGGGGGAAAGGAGCAGTTCTTC.

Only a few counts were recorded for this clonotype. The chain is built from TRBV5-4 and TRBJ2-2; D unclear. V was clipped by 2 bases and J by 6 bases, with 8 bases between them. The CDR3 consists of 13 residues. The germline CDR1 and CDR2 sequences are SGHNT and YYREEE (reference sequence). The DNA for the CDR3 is TGTGCCAGCAGCTTTGGGGAAGCCGGGGAGCTGTTTTTT. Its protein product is CASSFGEAGELFF. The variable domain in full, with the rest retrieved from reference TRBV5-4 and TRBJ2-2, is ETGVTQSPTHLIKTRGQQVTLRCSSQSGHNTVSWYQQALGQGPQFIFQYYREEENGRGNFPPRFSGLQFPNYSSELNVNALELDDSALYLCASSFGEAGELFFGEGSRLTVL.

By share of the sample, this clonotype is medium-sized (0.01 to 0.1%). The CDR3 here is CSARVLLAGGLEQFF. The CDR3 DNA reads as TGCAGTGCTAGAGTCCTACTAGCGGGAGGACTAGAGCAGTTCTTC. The chain uses TRBV20-1 and TRBJ2-1; 12 nucleotides line up with TRBD2. This CDR3 region has 15 residues. Germline trimming cut 1 base from V and 10 bases from J; bases unmatched to any gene: 8. Per the germline V gene, CDR1 is DFQATT and CDR2 is SNEGSKA (reference sequence).

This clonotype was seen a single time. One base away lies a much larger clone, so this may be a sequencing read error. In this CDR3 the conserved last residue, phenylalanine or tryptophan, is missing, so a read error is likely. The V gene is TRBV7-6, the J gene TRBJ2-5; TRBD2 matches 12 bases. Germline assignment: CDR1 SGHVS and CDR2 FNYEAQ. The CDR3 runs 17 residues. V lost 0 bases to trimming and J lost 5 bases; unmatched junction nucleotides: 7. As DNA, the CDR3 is TGTGCCAGCAGCTTAGCGCGACTAGCGGGAGTGGCGGAGACCCAGTACTTA. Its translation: CASSLARLAGVAETQYL.

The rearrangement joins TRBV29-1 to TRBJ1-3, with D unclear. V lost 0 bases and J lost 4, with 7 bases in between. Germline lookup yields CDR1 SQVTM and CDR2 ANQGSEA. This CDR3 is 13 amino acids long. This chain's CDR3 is CSVEDNPGNTIYF. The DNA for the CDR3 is TGCAGCGTTGAAGACAACCCCGGAAACACCATATATTTT.

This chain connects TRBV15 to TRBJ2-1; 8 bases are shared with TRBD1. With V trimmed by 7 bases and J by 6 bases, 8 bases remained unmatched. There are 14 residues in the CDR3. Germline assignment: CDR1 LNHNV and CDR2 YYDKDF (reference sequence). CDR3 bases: TGTGCCACCACCTCGGACAGGGAAGGCAATGAGCAGTTCTTC. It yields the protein CATTSDREGNEQFF. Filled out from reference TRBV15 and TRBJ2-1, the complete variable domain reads DAMVIQNPRYQVTQFGKPVTLSCSQTLNHNVMYWYQQKSSQAPKLLFHYYDKDFNNEADTPDNFQSRRPNTSFCFLDIRSPGLGDTAMYLCATTSDREGNEQFFGPGTRLTVL.

CDR3 region: CASSLERFTDTQYF. As DNA, the CDR3 is TGTGCCAGCAGCTTAGAGCGATTCACAGATACGCAGTATTTT. The chain is built from TRBV7-2 and TRBJ2-3, with unresolved D. The V gene lost 1 base and the J gene lost 2 bases, with 7 bases spanning the gap. In germline, CDR1 is SGHTA, CDR2 FQGNSA. The CDR3 is made up of 14 amino acids.

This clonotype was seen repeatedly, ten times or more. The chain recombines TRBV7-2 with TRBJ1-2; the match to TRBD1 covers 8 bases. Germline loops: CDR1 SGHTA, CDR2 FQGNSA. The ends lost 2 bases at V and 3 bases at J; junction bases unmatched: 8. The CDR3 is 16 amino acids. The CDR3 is CASSLQGAKSHYGYTF. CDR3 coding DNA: TGTGCCAGCAGCTTACAGGGGGCGAAGTCCCACTATGGCTACACCTTC. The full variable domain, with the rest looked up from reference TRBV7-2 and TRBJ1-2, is GAGVSQSPSNKVTEKGKDVELRCDPISGHTALYWYRQSLGQGLEFLIYFQGNSAPDKSGLPSDRFSAERTGGSVSTLTIQRTQQEDSAVYLCASSLQGAKSHYGYTFGSGTRLTVV.

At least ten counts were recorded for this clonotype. The CDR3 loop reads CASSNAITGGADQETQYF. In nucleotides, the CDR3 is TGTGCCAGTAGCAATGCGATCACAGGGGGCGCCGACCAAGAGACCCAGTACTTC. The chain links TRBV19 to TRBJ2-5, with 9 bases that match TRBD1. Germline V gene lookup returns CDR1 LNHDA and CDR2 SQIVND (reference sequence). J gave up 0 bases and V 6 bases, and 14 bases lay outside the gene matches. The CDR3 runs to 18 residues.

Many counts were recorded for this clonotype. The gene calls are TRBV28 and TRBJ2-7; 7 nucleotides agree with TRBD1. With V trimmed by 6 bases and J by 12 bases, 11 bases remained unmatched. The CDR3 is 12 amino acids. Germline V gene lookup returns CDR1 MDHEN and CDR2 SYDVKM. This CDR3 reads CASRGSTGVAYF. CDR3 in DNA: TGTGCCAGCAGAGGATCCACAGGGGTTGCGTACTTC.